These T cell receptor beta chains were read from a single sample in a study of cytomegalovirus exposure and HLA in healthy donors. Assay: immunoSEQ multiplex PCR; the TCRdb copy retains only in-frame clones and omits some. Of 99,000 or so clones in the sample, more than 70% were seen once. The sample comprised PBMCs. These receptors were taken from a young man in good health and CMV-seronegative. The CDR3 runs from the conserved cysteine through the conserved F or W. D genes are given only for firm matches. Rows give clone size only sometimes, using once, few, many, or a class for an expanded clone.

13,TRBJ2-7,TRBV6-1,-,-,CASSGDNPFEQYF,TGTGCCAGCAGTGGGGACAACCCCTTCGAGCAGTACTTC
14,TRBJ2-7,TRBV4-1,few,TRBD2,CASSQLAESYEQYF,TGCGCCAGCAGCCAACTAGCGGAATCCTACGAGCAGTACTTC
14,TRBJ1-1,TRBV13,-,-,CASSYGGGYTEAFF,TGTGCCAGCAGCTACGGGGGGGGATACACTGAAGCTTTCTTT
16,TRBJ2-7,TRBV6-5,-,TRBD2,CASSYSGLAGSYEQYF,TGTGCCAGCAGTTACTCGGGACTAGCGGGGTCCTACGAGCAGTACTTC
14,TRBJ1-3,TRBV10-3,few,TRBD1,CAARDSNSGNTIYF,TGTGCCGCTCGGGACAGCAACTCTGGAAACACCATATATTTT
12,TRBJ2-1,TRBV27,-,-,CASSSVVDEQFF,TGTGCCAGCAGTTCGGTCGTGGATGAGCAGTTCTTC
14,TRBJ1-3,TRBV29-1,once,-,CSAIRPTDGNTIYF,TGCAGCGCAATCAGGCCAACCGATGGAAACACCATATATTTT
14,TRBJ1-1,TRBV5-1,-,TRBD1,CASTAQGAGTEAFF,TGCGCCAGCACGGCACAGGGGGCCGGAACTGAAGCTTTCTTT
16,TRBJ2-2,TRBV5-1,once,TRBD2,CASSPTSGGRTGELFF,TGCGCCAGCAGCCCAACTAGCGGGGGGCGCACCGGGGAGCTGTTTTTT
18,TRBJ2-7,TRBV7-2,many,-,CASSNPGLGSGLIYEQYF,TGTGCCAGCAGCAACCCCGGCTTGGGTAGCGGACTTATCTACGAGCAGTACTTC
16,TRBJ2-3,TRBV5-1,few,TRBD2,CASSLRTSGVADTQYF,TGCGCCAGCAGCCTACGGACTAGCGGGGTGGCAGATACGCAGTATTTT
15,TRBJ2-5,TRBV10-2,-,TRBD1,CASSESTGGKETQYF,TGCGCCAGCAGTGAGTCGACAGGGGGTAAAGAGACCCAGTACTTC
14,TRBJ1-2,TRBV2,-,TRBD1,CASSDTGTAYGYTF,TGTGCCAGCAGTGATACCGGGACAGCCTATGGCTACACCTTC
15,TRBJ2-2,TRBV6-5,few,-,CASRYREGIAGELFF,TGTGCCAGCAGGTACAGGGAGGGAATCGCCGGGGAGCTGTTTTTT